These 3 T cell receptor beta chains originate from one sample sequenced in a study of long-term antiretroviral therapy in people with HIV. Running of the v3.0 immunoSEQ assay took place at survey level. Profiled with immunoSEQ multiplex PCR; TCRdb holds only in-frame clones, not every one. In the table there are approximately 18,000 clones, around 74% of which are singletons. Sequencing was performed on unsorted PBMCs, taken approximately 2.2 years before starting antiretroviral therapy. These receptors originate from a man aged 30 to 39 with HIV.

This rearrangement joins TRBV14 to TRBJ2-7; D unresolved. The V and J ends lost 1 base and 11 bases respectively, with 12 bases between them. This CDR3 is 12 amino acids long. Germline V gene sequence: CDR1 SGHDN, CDR2 FVKESK. This CDR3 is CASSQALQRKYF. DNA of the CDR3: TGTGCCAGCAGCCAAGCTTTACAGAGAAAGTACTTC.

The genes are TRBV5-4 and TRBJ2-7; D gene unclear. Germline V lookup: CDR1 SGHNT, CDR2 YYREEE (reference sequence). The CDR3 runs to 12 residues. The germline V and J ends were trimmed by 7 bases and 0 bases, with 8 bases remaining between them. DNA for the CDR3: TGTGCCAGCGGAATGAGCTCCTACGAGCAGTACTTC. This sequence encodes CASGMSSYEQYF.

This clone was seen only a few times. V and J are TRBV7-9 and TRBJ2-7; TRBD2 matches at 13 bases. The junction had 7 bases not matched to a gene; V was cut back by 4 bases and J by 4 bases. This CDR3 comprises 16 residues. CDR1 is SEHNR, CDR2 FQNEAQ, per germline (reference sequence). In DNA form, the CDR3 reads TGTGCCAGCAGCTCTTACGGGACTAGCGGGATATACGAGCAGTACTTC. The encoded protein is CASSSYGTSGIYEQYF. Complete variable domain (other parts from reference TRBV7-9 and TRBJ2-7): DTGVSQNPRHKITKRGQNVTFRCDPISEHNRLYWYRQTLGQGPEFLTYFQNEAQLEKSRLLSDRFSAERPKGSFSTLEIQRTEQGDSAMYLCASSSYGTSGIYEQYFGPGTRLTVT.